This T cell receptor beta chain was found in a study of tumor and adjacent non-tumor tissue in lung cancer. Across the study: Patients comprised over 9 adenocarcinoma, a couple of squamous cell carcinoma and 1 small cell lung cancer.

Of note for this clonotype: Its specificity is unknown. The conserved closing phenylalanine or tryptophan is absent in this CDR3, likely reflecting a read error.

RNA was extracted from bulk tissue without any cell sorting. This non-tumor lung sample came from over 3 cm beyond the tumor edge. Per germline, CDR1 SGHKS and CDR2 YYEKEE (reference sequence). CDR3 length equals 15 residues. TCRbeta libraries were built with three rounds of nested PCR, modified from ARM-PCR. TCRdb re-called the multiplex PCR reads through MiXCR, storing one row per CDR3 protein. The table has approximately 120,000 distinct CDR3 sequences, about 61% seen once. Study results and caveats: Tumor repertoires had a smaller top 100 clone share than normal lung. Compared with tumor, normal lung showed significantly lower TCR diversity.

The sample taken for sequencing was distant non-tumor lung tissue. The chain carries TRBV5-5 and TRBJ1-5, with D perhaps matching TRBD1 (5 bases). The sequence came from a man in his sixties with non-small cell lung cancer. CDR3 sequence (DNA): TGTGCCGGCAGCTTGGTACCAGGGACGGATCAGCCTCAGCATTCT. It specifies CAGSLVPGTDQPQHS.